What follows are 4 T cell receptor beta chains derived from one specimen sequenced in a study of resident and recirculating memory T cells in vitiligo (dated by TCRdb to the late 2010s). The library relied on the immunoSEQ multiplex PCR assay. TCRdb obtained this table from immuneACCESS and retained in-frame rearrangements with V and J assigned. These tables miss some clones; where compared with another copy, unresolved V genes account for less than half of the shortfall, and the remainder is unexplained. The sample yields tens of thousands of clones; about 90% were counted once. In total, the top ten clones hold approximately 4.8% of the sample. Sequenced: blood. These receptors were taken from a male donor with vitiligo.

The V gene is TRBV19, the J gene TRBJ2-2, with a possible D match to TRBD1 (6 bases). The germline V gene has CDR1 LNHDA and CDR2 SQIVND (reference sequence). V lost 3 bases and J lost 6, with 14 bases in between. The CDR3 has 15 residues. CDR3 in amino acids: CASSIQGSWAGELFF. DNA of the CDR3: TGTGCCAGTAGTATCCAGGGGTCATGGGCCGGGGAGCTGTTTTTT.

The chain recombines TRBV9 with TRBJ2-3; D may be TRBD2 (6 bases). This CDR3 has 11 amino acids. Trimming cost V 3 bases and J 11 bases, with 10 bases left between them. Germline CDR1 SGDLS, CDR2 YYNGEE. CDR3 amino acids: CASSAAGLQYF. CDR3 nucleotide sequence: TGTGCCAGCAGCGCCGCGGGGTTGCAGTATTTT.

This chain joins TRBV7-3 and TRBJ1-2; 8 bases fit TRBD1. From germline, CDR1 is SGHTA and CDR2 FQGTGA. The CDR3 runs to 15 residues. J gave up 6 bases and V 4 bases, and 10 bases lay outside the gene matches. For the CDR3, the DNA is TGTGCCAGCAGCTACGGGCCAGGGGGCATCAATGGCTACACCTTC. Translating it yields CASSYGPGGINGYTF.

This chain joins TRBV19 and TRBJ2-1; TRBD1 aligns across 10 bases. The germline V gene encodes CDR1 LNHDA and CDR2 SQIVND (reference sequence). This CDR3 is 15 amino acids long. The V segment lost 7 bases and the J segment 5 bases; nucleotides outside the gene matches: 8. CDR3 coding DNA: TGTGCCAGTACTTCGACAGGGGGCTGGGACAATGAGCAGTTCTTC. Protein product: CASTSTGGWDNEQFF. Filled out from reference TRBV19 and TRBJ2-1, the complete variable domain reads DGGITQSPKYLFRKEGQNVTLSCEQNLNHDAMYWYRQDPGQGLRLIYYSQIVNDFQKGDIAEGYSVSREKKESFPLTVTSAQKNPTAFYLCASTSTGGWDNEQFFGPGTRLTVL.